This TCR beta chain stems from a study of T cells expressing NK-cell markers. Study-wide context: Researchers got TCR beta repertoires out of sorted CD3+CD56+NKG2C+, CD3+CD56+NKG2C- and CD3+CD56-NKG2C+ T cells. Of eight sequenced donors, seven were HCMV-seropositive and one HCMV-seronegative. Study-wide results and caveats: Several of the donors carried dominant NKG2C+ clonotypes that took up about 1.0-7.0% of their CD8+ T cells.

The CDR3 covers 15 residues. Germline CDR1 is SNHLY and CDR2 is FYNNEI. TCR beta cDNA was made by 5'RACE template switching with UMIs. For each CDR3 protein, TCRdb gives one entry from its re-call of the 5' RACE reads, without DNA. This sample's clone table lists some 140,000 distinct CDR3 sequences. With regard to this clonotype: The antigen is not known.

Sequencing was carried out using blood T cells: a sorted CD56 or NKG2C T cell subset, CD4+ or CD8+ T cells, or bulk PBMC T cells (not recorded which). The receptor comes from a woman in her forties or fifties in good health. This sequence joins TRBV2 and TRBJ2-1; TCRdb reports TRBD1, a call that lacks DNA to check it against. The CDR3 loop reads CASSEAPDLYNEQFF.